Shown below are 27 T cell receptor beta chains from a single sample sequenced in a study of CD8+ T cells in alopecia areata (dated by TCRdb to 2016 to 2019). Receptor amplification or capture employed the immunoSEQ multiplex PCR assay. To provide template for TCR sequencing, every sample had RNA extracted and reverse transcribed into cDNA. TCRdb took over this immuneACCESS table, retaining in-frame rearrangements with V and J assigned. Such tables are incomplete; in checked studies, under half of the missing clones stem from an unresolved V gene, and the remainder is unexplained. The sample records 180,000 or so clones, roughly 50% of which are singletons. Around 15% of the sample goes to the ten largest clones. The sample's treatment or condition label is to be understood as: oral pan-JAK inhibitor, 5-10 mg twice daily. Source: CD4+ T cells sorted from blood, taken at approximately week 60, from a patient treated with tofacitinib. The receptors were gathered from a human donor with alopecia areata.

The V gene is TRBV7-9, the J gene TRBJ1-6; possibly TRBD1 for D (5 bases). The CDR3 covers 13 residues. Germline CDR1 and CDR2: SEHNR and FQNEAQ (reference sequence). The V and J ends lost 5 bases and 11 bases respectively, with 13 bases between them. The CDR3 is CASSRIREAPLHF. The CDR3 DNA is TGTGCCAGCAGCCGCATCAGGGAAGCACCCCTCCACTTT.

The chain carries TRBV19 and TRBJ2-3; a possible D gene is TRBD2 (5 bases). Germline V gene sequence: CDR1 LNHDA, CDR2 SQIVND (reference sequence). Trimming removed 3 bases at V and 5 bases at J, with 18 bases between. This CDR3 has 16 amino acids. CDR3: CASSMRPSPLGDTQYF. DNA for the CDR3: TGTGCCAGTAGTATGCGCCCTAGCCCCCTGGGAGATACGCAGTATTTT.

The CDR3: CSVENRAGGYTF. DNA of the CDR3: TGCAGCGTTGAGAACAGGGCGGGGGGCTACACCTTC. V and J are TRBV29-1 and TRBJ1-2, with TRBD1 as a possible D gene (6 bases). CDR3 size: 12 residues. Germline loops: CDR1 SQVTM, CDR2 ANQGSEA. V lost 3 bases and J lost 8, with 13 bases in between. Looking up the rest from reference TRBV29-1 and TRBJ1-2 gives the full variable domain: SAVISQKPSRDICQRGTSLTIQCQVDSQVTMMFWYRQQPGQSLTLIATANQGSEATYESGFVIDKFPISRPNLTFSTLTVSNMSPEDSSIYLCSVENRAGGYTFGSGTRLTVV.

The genes are TRBV15 and TRBJ2-6, with unresolved D. Germline loops: CDR1 LNHNV, CDR2 YYDKDF (reference sequence). The CDR3 runs 15 residues. The V end lost 0 bases, the J end lost 1 base, and 4 bases lay between the germline ends. In nucleotides, the CDR3 is TGTGCCACCAGCAGAGATTTGTCTGGGGCCAACGTCCTGACTTTC. It specifies CATSRDLSGANVLTF.

The genes are TRBV30 and TRBJ1-2, with a tentative D call TRBD1 (5 bases). Germline V gene data show CDR1 as GTSNPN and CDR2 as SVGIG (reference sequence). The CDR3 covers 13 residues. Trimming took off 8 bases at V and 0 bases at J, with 13 bases between the two ends. CDR3 DNA sequence: TGTGCCCGATCTCAGGGAGCTAACTATGGCTACACCTTC. Protein sequence: CARSQGANYGYTF.

The J gene is TRBJ2-5, the V gene TRBV29-1; weak D call: TRBD1 (5 bases). V lost 5 bases to trimming and J lost 5 bases, with 15 bases between them. This CDR3 contains 13 residues. Per the germline V gene, CDR1 is SQVTM and CDR2 is ANQGSEA. CDR3 residues: CSVHPSGRETQYF. The CDR3 bases are TGCAGCGTTCACCCGTCAGGGCGGGAGACCCAGTACTTC.

This chain links TRBV5-1 with TRBJ1-4; D might be TRBD1 (5 bases). V was trimmed by 4 bases and J by 8 bases, leaving 12 bases between them. The CDR3 is 13 residues long. Germline-derived CDR1 and CDR2 are SGHRS and YFSETQ. CDR3 bases: TGCGCCAGCAGCAACCCGACAGAGGAAAAACTGTTTTTT. Translated: CASSNPTEEKLFF.

CDR3 coding DNA: TGCGCCAGCAGCGGGGACAGGAGAAAAGGCACAGATACGCAGTATTTT. Translating gives CASSGDRRKGTDTQYF. V is TRBV5-1 and J is TRBJ2-3; 8 positions match TRBD1. Germline V gene sequence: CDR1 SGHRS, CDR2 YFSETQ. The CDR3 has 16 residues. V was clipped by 4 bases and J by 1 base; unmatched bases: 8.

The CDR3 spells CASSPPTGTGAEQYF. The CDR3 bases are TGTGCCAGCTCACCACCGACAGGGACAGGGGCCGAGCAGTACTTC. This chain links TRBV18 with TRBJ2-7; 10 nucleotides line up with TRBD1. This CDR3 has 15 residues. The germline V gene encodes CDR1 KGHSH and CDR2 LQKENI. J gave up 6 bases and V 0 bases, and 5 bases lay outside the gene matches.

This clone has only a few counts. The J gene is TRBJ1-1, the V gene TRBV13; 7 bases map to TRBD1. CDR3 length: 14 amino acids. Germline V gives CDR1 PRHDT, CDR2 FYEKMQ (reference sequence). Trimming at V came to 5 bases and at J to 1 base, leaving 4 bases not matched to a gene. The CDR3 DNA sequence: TGTGCCAGCAGCCCCGACAGGGCGAACACTGAAGCTTTCTTT. Translation gives CASSPDRANTEAFF.

A few counts support this clone. V and J are TRBV6-1 and TRBJ2-5, with D unclear. Between the trimmed V and J ends, which lost 4 bases and 3 bases, there was a span of 6 bases. The germline V gene encodes CDR1 MNHNS and CDR2 SASEGT. This CDR3 region has 12 residues. CDR3 nucleotides: TGTGCCAGCAGTGGCACGAAAGAGACCCAGTACTTC. This translates into CASSGTKETQYF.

Comments on this clone: Within the sample, other DNA sequences also encode this same CDR3. The chain is built from TRBV9 and TRBJ1-1; D unresolved. The length of the CDR3 is 13 residues. The germline CDR1 and CDR2 sequences are SGDLS and YYNGEE. Deletions cut 0 bases from V and 2 bases from J, with 5 bases between. CDR3 nucleotide sequence: TGTGCCAGCAGCGTAGAGGTTAACACTGAAGCTTTCTTT. Translation: CASSVEVNTEAFF. The entire variable domain, with the rest obtained from reference TRBV9 and TRBJ1-1, is as follows: DSGVTQTPKHLITATGQRVTLRCSPRSGDLSVYWYQQSLDQGLQFLIQYYNGEERAKGNILERFSAQQFPDLHSELNLSSLELGDSALYFCASSVEVNTEAFFGQGTRLTVV.

The chain links TRBV27 to TRBJ1-5; D remains ambiguous. Trimming pared 0 bases from V and 12 bases from J, leaving 9 bases between. Per germline, CDR1 MNHEY and CDR2 SMNVEV (reference sequence). The CDR3 has 12 amino acids. The CDR3 spells CASSLSFGFQHF. CDR3 coding DNA: TGTGCCAGCAGTTTATCTTTTGGGTTCCAGCATTTT.

V and J are TRBV7-9 and TRBJ2-5; 12 bases are shared with TRBD2. V shed 6 bases and J 4 bases; nucleotides not matched to a gene: 9. Germline V gene data show CDR1 as SEHNR and CDR2 as FQNEAQ (reference sequence). The CDR3 is 16 residues long. CDR3 region: CASSSGLAGLGETQYF. CDR3 nucleotide sequence: TGTGCCAGCAGTTCGGGACTAGCGGGTTTGGGAGAGACCCAGTACTTC.

As concerns this clone: Other DNA sequences within the sample encode an identical CDR3. In DNA, the CDR3 is TGTGCCAGCAGCCCCACGGCAACTAATGAAAAACTGTTTTTT. Translation: CASSPTATNEKLFF. The chain joins TRBV6-5 to TRBJ1-4; D call uncertain. The length of the CDR3 is 14 residues. V was clipped by 6 bases and J by 0 bases, with 8 bases between them. Germline V gene data show CDR1 as MNHEY and CDR2 as SVGAGI.

The chain carries TRBV6-6 and TRBJ2-3; TRBD2 aligns across 12 bases. CDR1 is MNHNY and CDR2 is SVGAGI in the germline V gene (reference sequence). With V trimmed by 6 bases and J by 4 bases, 2 bases remained unmatched. CDR3 size: 14 residues. Written as DNA, the CDR3 is TGTGCCAGCAGCCGGACTAGCGGGGCAGATACGCAGTATTTT. Translating gives CASSRTSGADTQYF.

This clone showed up just a few times. V and J are TRBV11-2 and TRBJ2-5; 8 bases agree with TRBD2. In germline, CDR1 is SGHAT, CDR2 FQNNGV. The J segment lost 6 bases and the V segment lost 3 bases, leaving 3 bases of the junction unmatched. This CDR3 is 13 amino acids long. The chain's CDR3 is CASSLAGGQTQYF. Written as DNA, the CDR3 is TGTGCCAGCAGCTTGGCGGGGGGACAGACCCAGTACTTC.

The chain joins TRBV30 to TRBJ1-5; D perhaps matches TRBD1 (6 bases). The CDR3 runs to 16 residues. V gave up 2 bases and J gave up 3 bases, with 17 bases separating them. Per the germline V gene, CDR1 is GTSNPN and CDR2 is SVGIG (reference sequence). The CDR3 here is CAWSTTGSFSNQPQHF. CDR3 DNA sequence: TGTGCCTGGAGTACTACAGGGTCCTTTTCCAATCAGCCCCAGCATTTT.

This chain connects TRBV29-1 to TRBJ2-3, with D perhaps matching TRBD2 (6 bases). Trimming cost V 6 bases and J 0 bases, with 13 bases left between them. This CDR3 comprises 14 residues. Per germline, CDR1 SQVTM and CDR2 ANQGSEA. The chain's CDR3 is CSVTGTASTDTQYF. In nucleotides, the CDR3 is TGCAGCGTCACTGGGACTGCTAGCACAGATACGCAGTATTTT.

The rearrangement uses TRBV4-1 and TRBJ2-5; D unresolved. The CDR3 consists of 14 residues. In germline, CDR1 is MGHRA, CDR2 YSYEKL. V was cut by 1 base and J by 0 bases, with 6 bases left in between. Here the CDR3 reads CASSQVANQETQYF. The DNA for the CDR3 is TGCGCCAGCAGCCAAGTTGCCAACCAAGAGACCCAGTACTTC.

This chain connects TRBV6-6 to TRBJ2-2; no reliable D call. Germline V CDR1 and CDR2: MNHNY, SVGAGI (reference sequence). The CDR3 has 13 residues. The V end was cut by 10 bases, the J end by 2 bases, with 11 bases between. The CDR3 reads CATYPGNTGELFF. For the CDR3, the DNA is TGTGCCACTTATCCGGGCAACACCGGGGAGCTGTTTTTT.

The V gene is TRBV28, the J gene TRBJ1-6, with TRBD1 matching over 10 bases. J was trimmed by 10 bases and V by 4 bases; bases with no gene match: 4. The V gene's germline CDR1 is MDHEN and CDR2 SYDVKM. The CDR3 length is 14 residues. CDR3 in amino acids: CASSSGTGASPLHF. In nucleotides, the CDR3 is TGTGCCAGCAGTTCCGGGACAGGGGCCTCACCCCTCCACTTT. The full variable domain, completed using reference TRBV28 and TRBJ1-6, is DVKVTQSSRYLVKRTGEKVFLECVQDMDHENMFWYRQDPGLGLRLIYFSYDVKMKEKGDIPEGYSVSREKKERFSLILESASTNQTSMYLCASSSGTGASPLHFGNGTRLTVT.

This chain joins TRBV6-5 and TRBJ2-5; the D is unclear. This CDR3 has 13 amino acids. Germline V lookup: CDR1 MNHEY, CDR2 SVGAGI. V shed 6 bases and J shed 7 bases, with 15 bases lying between them. The CDR3 sequence is CASSPTPVGTQYF. The CDR3 DNA reads TGTGCCAGCAGCCCGACCCCCGTCGGGACCCAGTACTTC.

Concerning this clone: Within the sample, other DNA sequences also encode this same CDR3. This sequence joins TRBV7-2 and TRBJ1-5, with D possibly TRBD1 on 6 matching bases. Germline-derived CDR1 and CDR2 are SGHTA and FQGNSA. Deletions cut 5 bases from V and 5 bases from J, with 10 bases between. The CDR3 runs 13 residues. The CDR3 sequence is CASSPYRDQPQHF. Here the CDR3 DNA reads TGTGCCAGCAGCCCCTACAGGGATCAGCCCCAGCATTTT.

This clone was observed a few times. The chain uses TRBV30 and TRBJ1-5; D gene ambiguous. V was shortened by 0 bases and J by 9 bases, with 15 bases between the two germline ends. The CDR3 length is 14 residues. Germline V gives CDR1 GTSNPN, CDR2 SVGIG (reference sequence). The chain's CDR3 is CAWSVPGRLRPQHF. The CDR3 nucleotides read TGTGCCTGGAGTGTACCCGGGAGGCTCCGGCCCCAGCATTTT.

The chain uses TRBV29-1 and TRBJ2-5; tentatively, D is TRBD2 (5 bases). Germline V CDR1 and CDR2: SQVTM, ANQGSEA. Trimming took off 1 base at V and 0 bases at J, with 9 bases between the two ends. This CDR3 is built from 14 residues. CDR3 DNA sequence: TGCAGCGTTGAAGCGGCCGGGAACCAAGAGACCCAGTACTTC. Amino acid sequence: CSVEAAGNQETQYF.

This clone was counted only a few times. The chain joins TRBV19 to TRBJ1-2; weak D call: TRBD1 (6 bases). Trimming stripped 4 bases from V and 6 bases from J, with 12 bases between. The CDR3 contains 13 residues. The germline V gene encodes CDR1 LNHDA and CDR2 SQIVND (reference sequence). The CDR3 DNA follows: TGTGCCAGTAGTAAACAGGGACTAAATGGCTACACCTTC. Its translation: CASSKQGLNGYTF. Based on the CDR3 plus reference TRBV19 and TRBJ1-2, the full variable domain is DGGITQSPKYLFRKEGQNVTLSCEQNLNHDAMYWYRQDPGQGLRLIYYSQIVNDFQKGDIAEGYSVSREKKESFPLTVTSAQKNPTAFYLCASSKQGLNGYTFGSGTRLTVV.